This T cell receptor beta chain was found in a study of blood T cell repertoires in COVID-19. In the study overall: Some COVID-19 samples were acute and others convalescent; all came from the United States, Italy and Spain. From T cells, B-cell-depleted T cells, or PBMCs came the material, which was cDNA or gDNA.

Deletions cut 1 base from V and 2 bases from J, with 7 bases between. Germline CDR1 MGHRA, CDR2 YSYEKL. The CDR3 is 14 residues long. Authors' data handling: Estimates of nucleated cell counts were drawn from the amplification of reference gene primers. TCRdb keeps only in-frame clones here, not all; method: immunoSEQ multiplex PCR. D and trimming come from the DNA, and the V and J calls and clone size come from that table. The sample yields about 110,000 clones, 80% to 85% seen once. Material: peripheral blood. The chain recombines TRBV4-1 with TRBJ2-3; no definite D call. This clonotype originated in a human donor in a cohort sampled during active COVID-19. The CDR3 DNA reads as TGCGCCAGCAGCCAAGTTCTTCTCACAGATACGCAGTATTTT. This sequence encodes CASSQVLLTDTQYF.